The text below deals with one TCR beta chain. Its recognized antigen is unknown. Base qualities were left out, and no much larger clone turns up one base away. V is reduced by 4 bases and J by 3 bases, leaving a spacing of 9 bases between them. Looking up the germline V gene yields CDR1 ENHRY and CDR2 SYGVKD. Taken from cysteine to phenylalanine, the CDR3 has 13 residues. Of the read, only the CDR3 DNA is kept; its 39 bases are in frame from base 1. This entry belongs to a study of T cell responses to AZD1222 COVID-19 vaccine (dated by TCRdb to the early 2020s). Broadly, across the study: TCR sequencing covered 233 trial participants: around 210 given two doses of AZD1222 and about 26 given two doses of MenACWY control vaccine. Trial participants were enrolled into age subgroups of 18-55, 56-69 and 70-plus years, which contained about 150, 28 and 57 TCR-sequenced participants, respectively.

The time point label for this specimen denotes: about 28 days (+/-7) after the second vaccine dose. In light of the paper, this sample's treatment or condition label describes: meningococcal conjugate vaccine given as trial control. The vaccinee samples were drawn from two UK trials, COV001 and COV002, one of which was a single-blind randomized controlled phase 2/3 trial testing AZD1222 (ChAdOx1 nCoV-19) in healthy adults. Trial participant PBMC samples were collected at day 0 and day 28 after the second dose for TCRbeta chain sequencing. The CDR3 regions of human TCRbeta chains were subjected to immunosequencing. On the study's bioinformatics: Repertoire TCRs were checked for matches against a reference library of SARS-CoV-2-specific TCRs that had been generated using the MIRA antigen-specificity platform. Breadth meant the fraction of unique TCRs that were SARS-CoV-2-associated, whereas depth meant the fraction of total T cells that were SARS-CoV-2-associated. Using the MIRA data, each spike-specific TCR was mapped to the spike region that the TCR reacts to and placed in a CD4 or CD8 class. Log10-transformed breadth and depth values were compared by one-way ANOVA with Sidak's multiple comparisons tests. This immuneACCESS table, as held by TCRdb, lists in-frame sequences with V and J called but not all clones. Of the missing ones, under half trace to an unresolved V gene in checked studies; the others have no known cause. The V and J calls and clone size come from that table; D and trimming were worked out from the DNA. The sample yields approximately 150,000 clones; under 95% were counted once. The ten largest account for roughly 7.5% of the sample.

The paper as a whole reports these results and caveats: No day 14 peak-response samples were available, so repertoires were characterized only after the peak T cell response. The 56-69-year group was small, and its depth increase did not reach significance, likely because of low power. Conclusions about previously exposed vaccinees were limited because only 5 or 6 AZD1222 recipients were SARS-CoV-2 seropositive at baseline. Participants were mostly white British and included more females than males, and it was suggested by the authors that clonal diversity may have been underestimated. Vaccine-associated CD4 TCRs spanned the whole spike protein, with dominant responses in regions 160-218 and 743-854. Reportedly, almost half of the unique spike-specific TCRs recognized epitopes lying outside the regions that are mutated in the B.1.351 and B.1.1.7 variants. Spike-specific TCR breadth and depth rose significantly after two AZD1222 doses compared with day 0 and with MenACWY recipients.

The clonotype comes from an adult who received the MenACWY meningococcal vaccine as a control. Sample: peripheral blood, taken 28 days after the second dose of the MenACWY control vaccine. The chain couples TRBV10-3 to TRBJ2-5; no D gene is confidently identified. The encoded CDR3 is CAISGRQKETQYF. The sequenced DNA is TGTGCCATCAGTGGAAGGCAGAAAGAGACCCAGTACTTC.